The next 3 T cell receptor beta chains were all read from a single sample in a study of T cell repertoires in cytomegalovirus infection. TCRdb redid the calling of the reads with MiXCR, one entry per CDR3 protein. The sample records over 95,000 distinct CDR3 sequences, roughly 31% being singletons. These receptors' targets are unknown. The sample in question was CD8+ T cells from cultured PBMCs, obtained from culture after CMV antigen stimulation. These receptors were collected from a human donor in good health (CMV status not recorded). Some clones in this sample may be carry-over from other donors' samples.

The chain carries TRBV6-6 and TRBJ2-5; 10 bases line up with TRBD2. The CDR3 totals 18 residues. After removal of 4 bases from V and 4 bases from J, the junction contained 15 bases not matched to a gene. The germline V gene has CDR1 MNHNY and CDR2 SVGAGI (reference sequence). The CDR3 region is CASSSTAPSGGVGETQYF. The CDR3 DNA sequence: TGTGCCAGCAGTTCCACAGCCCCCAGCGGGGGGGTTGGAGAGACCCAGTACTTC.

V is TRBV6-2 or TRBV6-3 and J is TRBJ1-2; D is perhaps TRBD1 (6 bases). Trimming removed 6 bases at V and 3 bases at J, with 14 bases between. The CDR3 has 14 amino acids. Germline assignment: CDR1 MNHEY and CDR2 SVGEGT. The CDR3 DNA reads TGTGCCAGCAGGCCCGGGACATCTTACTATGGCTACACCTTC. It translates to CASRPGTSYYGYTF.

This clonotype showed up just a few times. The chain combines TRBV5-1 with TRBJ2-1, with TRBD2 identical over 7 bases. V trimming: 4 bases; J trimming: 2 bases; junction bases outside the gene matches: 9. Germline CDR1 reads SGHRS; CDR2 reads YFSETQ. This CDR3 region has 16 residues. In DNA, the CDR3 is TGCGCCAGCAGCCTTATAGCGGGTGAGACCTACAATGAGCAGTTCTTC. This codes for CASSLIAGETYNEQFF.